Shown below are 9 T cell receptor beta chains from a single sample sequenced in a study of molecular identifiers for immune sequencing clone quantification. TCRdb re-analysed the PCR reads in MiXCR, keeping a single row per CDR3 protein. The table has about 320,000 distinct CDR3 sequences, 24% seen once. Sequenced material: naive CD8+ T cells from blood, with Jurkat cell RNA spiked in. Subset given: FACS-sorted CD8+CD4-CCR7+CD45RA+ naive T cells. Source of these receptors: a human donor in good health. Some libraries in this study had Jurkat cell RNA spiked in.

This clonotype occurred many times. This chain uses TRBV5-4 with TRBJ2-7; tentatively, D is TRBD2 (5 bases). Between the trimmed V and J ends, which lost 5 bases and 4 bases, there was a span of 16 bases. The CDR3 totals 14 residues. The germline gives CDR1 SGHNT, CDR2 YYREEE (reference sequence). Here the CDR3 DNA reads TGTGCCAGCAGTCTTACCGGGAAGATTTACGAGCAGTACTTC. Amino acid sequence: CASSLTGKIYEQYF. Using reference TRBV5-4 and TRBJ2-7 for the parts outside the CDR3, the full variable domain is ETGVTQSPTHLIKTRGQQVTLRCSSQSGHNTVSWYQQALGQGPQFIFQYYREEENGRGNFPPRFSGLQFPNYSSELNVNALELDDSALYLCASSLTGKIYEQYFGPGTRLTVT.

In regard to this clonotype: It is likely a read error: a sequence one base away is far more abundant. The chain links TRBV6-2 or TRBV6-3 to TRBJ2-3, with a tentative D call TRBD1 (5 bases). The V gene lost 4 bases and the J gene lost 8 bases, with 10 bases spanning the gap. CDR1 and CDR2 (germline): MNHEY, SVGEGT. This CDR3 is built from 12 residues. The CDR3 bases are TGTGCCAGCAGTTTTGGGGCAGCTACGCAGTATTTT. Protein sequence: CASSFGAATQYF.

This clonotype came up a few times. V usage is TRBV4-1 and J usage is TRBJ2-5; D gene unclear. Germline CDR1 and CDR2: MGHRA and YSYEKL. This CDR3 spans 14 amino acids. Trimming stripped 4 bases from V and 4 bases from J, with 13 bases between. In DNA, the CDR3 is TGCGCCAGCAGCCCGGCGCCGATGGCAGAGACCCAGTACTTC. Translated, it gives CASSPAPMAETQYF.

On this clonotype itself: This may be a read error: a much more frequent sequence differs by one nucleotide. V gene TRBV7-2 combines with J gene TRBJ1-4; no definite D call. Germline V lookup: CDR1 SGHTA, CDR2 FQGNSA. The CDR3 has 14 amino acids. CDR3 DNA sequence: TGTGCCAGCAGCTTGGGGATTTCTAATGAAAAACTGGTTTTT. Protein: CASSLGISNEKLVF.

The V gene is TRBV5-1, the J gene TRBJ2-7; D unresolved. Trimming removed 2 bases from V and 2 bases from J, with 11 bases in between. Germline CDR1 reads SGHRS; CDR2 reads YFSETQ. The CDR3 contains 14 residues. DNA of the CDR3: TGCGCCAGCAGCTTTGAAGGTTTCCCCTACGAGCAGTACTTC. Amino acids: CASSFEGFPYEQYF.

There are many counts of this clonotype. The chain carries TRBV7-9 and TRBJ1-1; D call uncertain. The CDR3 loop spans 13 amino acids. V was trimmed by 1 base and J by 7 bases, leaving 10 bases between them. Per germline, CDR1 SEHNR and CDR2 FQNEAQ (reference sequence). The CDR3 reads CASSLGLGNEAFF. Here the CDR3 DNA reads TGTGCCAGCAGCTTAGGTTTGGGGAATGAAGCTTTCTTT.

V is TRBV5-5 and J is TRBJ2-3; 9 bases are a match to TRBD1. Germline V CDR1 and CDR2: SGHKS, YYEKEE (reference sequence). The CDR3 is 16 residues long. V lost 2 bases, J lost 3 bases, and 7 bases stayed unmatched. The CDR3 here is CASSFGGTGITDTQYF. The CDR3 DNA reads as TGTGCCAGCAGCTTTGGTGGGACAGGGATAACAGATACGCAGTATTTT. Complete variable domain (other parts from reference TRBV5-5 and TRBJ2-3): DAGVTQSPTHLIKTRGQQVTLRCSPISGHKSVSWYQQVLGQGPQFIFQYYEKEERGRGNFPDRFSARQFPNYSSELNVNALLLGDSALYLCASSFGGTGITDTQYFGPGTRLTVL.

The chain has TRBV7-9 and TRBJ2-3; 9 nucleotides match TRBD2. Germline V gene data show CDR1 as SEHNR and CDR2 as FQNEAQ (reference sequence). The length of the CDR3 is 15 residues. The trim removed 6 bases at V and 2 bases at J, leaving 6 bases unmatched. Here the CDR3 DNA reads TGTGCCAGCAGGGCGGGACTAGCCTACACAGATACGCAGTATTTT. This codes for CASRAGLAYTDTQYF.

V gene TRBV10-3 combines with J gene TRBJ2-7; 9 bases are a match to TRBD2. This CDR3 is 14 amino acids long. J gave up 2 bases and V 9 bases, and 8 bases lay outside the gene matches. From germline, CDR1 is ENHRY and CDR2 SYGVKD. The CDR3 sequence: CAMAGGGAPYEQYF. The CDR3 nucleotides are TGTGCCATGGCGGGGGGGGGCGCGCCCTACGAGCAGTACTTC.